This T cell receptor (beta chain) was profiled in a study of CD8+ T cells in alopecia areata. As for the study in general: Dosing with tofacitinib proceeded for 6 to 18 months, followed by 6 months off drug.

The CDR3 length is 14 residues. Germline V gene data show CDR1 as MGHRA and CDR2 as YSYEKL. The germline V and J ends were trimmed by 0 bases and 6 bases, with 12 bases remaining between them. Remarks on this clone: The target antigen is unknown.

RNA extraction was followed by reverse transcription into cDNA, which acted as the sequencing template. Some clones are missing from TCRdb's copy, which holds only in-frame ones; the method was immunoSEQ multiplex PCR. There are a few hundred thousand clones in the sample; around two thirds occur only once, and 1.2% lies in the top ten. Sorted out of PBMCs were CD4+ T cells and CD8+ T cells. Study results and caveats: Affected scalp, especially in alopecia totalis/universalis, had a higher clonality than normal scalp did.

This TCR derives from a human donor with alopecia areata. The gene calls are TRBV4-1 and TRBJ2-7; D might be TRBD2 (5 bases). The input for sequencing was CD4+ T cells sorted from blood, taken at week 0. CDR3 sequence: CASSQEWLAGEQYF. The CDR3 DNA reads as TGCGCCAGCAGCCAAGAATGGCTAGCAGGCGAGCAGTACTTC.